Here is one T cell receptor beta chain with its context. What it binds is not known. Assay: immunoSEQ multiplex PCR; the TCRdb copy retains only in-frame clones and omits some. The data contain about 87,000 clones, roughly 87% of them singletons. The data were taken from a study of siplizumab effects on memory and regulatory T cells. The study, taken as a whole, reports: The authors could not assign a naive or memory phenotype to roughly 80-96% of proliferating CD4+ or CD8+ clones. Unstimulated subsets captured only a minor fraction of alloreactive clones. Relative to controls at 26.9%, mappable alloreactive CD4+ clones exhibited a mean Treg-derived proportion of approximately 70% with siplizumab. Alloreactive sequences whose origin lay in unstimulated CD4+ memory cells were significantly reduced by siplizumab.

This CDR3 is 16 amino acids long. J lost 3 bases, V lost 4 bases, and 8 bases had no gene match. Germline values: CDR1 SGDLS, CDR2 YYNGEE. Source material: Tregs sorted from blood. This clonotype was sampled from a human donor in good health. This rearrangement joins TRBV9 to TRBJ2-1, with TRBD1 identical over 9 bases. The CDR3 nucleotides are TGTGCCAGCAGCCCCACGGGACAGGGTTACTACAATGAGCAGTTCTTC. Amino acids: CASSPTGQGYYNEQFF.